This note documents a single T cell receptor beta chain sequence. This sample was taken from a study of tumor-infiltrating lymphocytes in oesophageal squamous cell carcinoma. TCRdb analysed the PCR reads with MiXCR anew, one entry per CDR3 protein. Of about 20,000 distinct CDR3 sequences listed, 40% to 45% are singletons. Trimming removed 4 bases from V and 4 bases from J, with 8 bases in between. The germline V gene has CDR1 MNHNS and CDR2 SASEGT. The length of the CDR3 is 13 residues. This chain connects TRBV6-1 to TRBJ2-1, with D perhaps TRBD2 (6 bases). This clonotype originated in a male donor with esophageal squamous cell carcinoma. The sequenced sample was normal esophageal tissue next to the tumor. CDR3 loop: CASSAGRYNEQFF. CDR3 nucleotide sequence: TGTGCCAGCAGTGCCGGGAGATACAATGAGCAGTTCTTC.